A selection of T cell receptor beta chains follows, all from one sample in a study of a mutant IDH1 vaccine in newly diagnosed glioma. Profiling relied on immunoSEQ multiplex PCR, and the TCRdb table lists in-frame clones only, not all of them. This table holds about 83,000 clones, more than 80% found once. Antigens for these TCRs are unknown. The source was PBMCs, collected from a glioma patient whose treatment included an IDH1 peptide vaccine. These receptors originate from a man aged 40-49 years with glioma. Both conserved end residues are trimmed from each CDR3. Each record gives: J gene, V gene, clone size, CDR3 protein. The size field is filled for only some rows; it gives once, few, many or a size class.

J: TRBJ2-2; V: TRBV11-2; size: .; CDR3: ASSLRRNTGELF
J: TRBJ2-1; V: TRBV20-1; size: .; CDR3: SASPGGEQF
J: TRBJ2-2; V: TRBV19; size: .; CDR3: ASSKIPNTGELF
J: TRBJ2-5; V: TRBV4-3; size: .; CDR3: ASSQETGLETQY
J: TRBJ1-2; V: TRBV27; size: .; CDR3: ASSPGDRVYYGYT
J: TRBJ2-1; V: TRBV5-6; size: .; CDR3: ASSSIGLAEGNEQF
J: TRBJ2-3; V: TRBV7-2; size: .; CDR3: ASSNPTVSTDTQY
J: TRBJ2-5; V: TRBV28; size: once; CDR3: ASSLYGSTQY
J: TRBJ1-2; V: TRBV20-1; size: .; CDR3: SAKIVYGYT
J: TRBJ2-5; V: TRBV11-2; size: once; CDR3: ASSPRIGRETQY
J: TRBJ2-7; V: TRBV18; size: .; CDR3: ASSPRTKGGASYEQY
J: .; V: TRBV11-2; size: .; CDR3: ASTKTGAGSYEQY
J: TRBJ2-3; V: TRBV5-4; size: .; CDR3: ASSPGPWDTDTQY
J: TRBJ2-2; V: TRBV7-3; size: .; CDR3: ASSPRPGTTHTGELF
J: TRBJ2-3; V: TRBV20-1; size: .; CDR3: SVRTQGQY
J: TRBJ1-2; V: TRBV18; size: few; CDR3: ASSPRAGGGYT
J: TRBJ2-7; V: TRBV7-9; size: many; CDR3: ASSPTAVAGTGEQY
J: TRBJ2-5; V: TRBV11-1; size: .; CDR3: ASRKGQGRETQY
J: TRBJ1-4; V: TRBV30; size: few; CDR3: AWSVYGQGGEKLF
J: TRBJ1-3; V: TRBV7-2; size: .; CDR3: ASSPLVRTGNTIY
J: TRBJ1-3; V: TRBV10-3; size: .; CDR3: AISGSRGLSGNTIY
J: TRBJ2-2; V: TRBV29-1; size: few; CDR3: SAHLGGELF
J: TRBJ2-1; V: TRBV5-1; size: .; CDR3: ASSLPQGARAGGQREQF
J: TRBJ1-1; V: TRBV2; size: medium-sized; CDR3: ASVDRGSTEAF
J: TRBJ1-4; V: TRBV2; size: .; CDR3: ASNRDREEKLF
J: TRBJ2-7; V: TRBV7-2; size: .; CDR3: ASSLGGLAGLWYEQY
J: TRBJ2-1; V: TRBV27; size: large; CDR3: ASSLGVNNEQF
J: TRBJ2-1; V: TRBV4-3; size: .; CDR3: ASSQSWGNEQF
J: TRBJ2-7; V: TRBV5-5; size: once; CDR3: ASSLTGSSYEQY
J: TRBJ1-2; V: TRBV7-9; size: .; CDR3: ASSLAVGGLNYGYT
J: TRBJ1-2; V: TRBV5-4; size: .; CDR3: ASSLDRDRGYT
J: TRBJ1-6; V: TRBV9; size: .; CDR3: ASSATGTGTSPLH
J: TRBJ1-2; V: TRBV27; size: .; CDR3: ASSFSREANGYT
J: TRBJ1-1; V: TRBV19; size: few; CDR3: ASSTRDRGIGTEAF
J: TRBJ2-5; V: TRBV2; size: .; CDR3: ASRVRTSGETQY
J: TRBJ2-5; V: TRBV27; size: .; CDR3: ASSRTSMGETQY
J: TRBJ1-6; V: TRBV7-2; size: .; CDR3: ASSPAPIRNSPLH
J: TRBJ2-7; V: TRBV27; size: .; CDR3: ATPPRYGKYEQY
J: TRBJ1-2; V: TRBV7-2; size: .; CDR3: ASSAQGANYAGYGYT
J: TRBJ2-3; V: TRBV7-2; size: once; CDR3: ASRPASGRTDTQY
J: TRBJ1-1; V: TRBV6-4; size: .; CDR3: ASSRSPGGFEAF
J: TRBJ2-5; V: TRBV30; size: .; CDR3: AWSVLAAQPQETQY
J: TRBJ2-3; V: TRBV7-2; size: .; CDR3: ASSSSTDTQY
J: TRBJ2-4; V: TRBV30; size: .; CDR3: AWSVHSGAKNIQY
J: TRBJ2-3; V: TRBV7-3; size: .; CDR3: ASSHGITDTQY
J: TRBJ1-6; V: TRBV28; size: .; CDR3: ASSFPGGYNSPLH
J: TRBJ2-7; V: TRBV11-2; size: .; CDR3: ASSSGWAYEQY
J: TRBJ1-4; V: TRBV7-2; size: few; CDR3: ASSLEREKLF
J: TRBJ2-1; V: TRBV11-3; size: .; CDR3: ASSRGGSYNEQF
J: TRBJ2-5; V: TRBV7-7; size: .; CDR3: ASSLGASGSIGQETQY